Below are 5 T cell receptor beta chains sequenced from a single sample in a study of vaccination and CD4 T cells after COVID-19. Documented time point: late sampling 161 to 241 days after vaccination in three convalescent patients. One entry per CDR3 protein, called by TCRdb with MiXCR from the PCR reads. This table has about 39,000 distinct CDR3 sequences, about 35% appearing once. The sample consisted of CD4+ T cells from blood, taken about 7 months after SARS-CoV-2 vaccination. The receptors were gathered from a human donor who had recovered from COVID-19.

V and J are TRBV18 and TRBJ2-1; possible D gene TRBD2, 5 bases. The germline V gene has CDR1 KGHSH and CDR2 LQKENI. V dropped 2 bases and J dropped 4 bases, with 9 bases sitting between them. This CDR3 has 14 residues. CDR3 nucleotide sequence: TGTGCCAGCTCACCAGACACTAGATACAATGAGCAGTTCTTC. This codes for CASSPDTRYNEQFF. The full variable domain, rest sourced from reference TRBV18 and TRBJ2-1, is NAGVMQNPRHLVRRRGQEARLRCSPMKGHSHVYWYRQLPEEGLKFMVYLQKENIIDESGMPKERFSAEFPKEGPSILRIQQVVRGDSAAYFCASSPDTRYNEQFFGPGTRLTVL.

J is TRBJ1-2 and V is TRBV27; 8 positions match TRBD1. The V segment lost 3 bases and the J segment 8 bases; nucleotides outside the gene matches: 8. The germline CDR1 and CDR2 sequences are MNHEY and SMNVEV (reference sequence). The CDR3 consists of 14 residues. The CDR3 sequence: CASSFRGQGPGYTF. DNA for the CDR3: TGTGCCAGCAGTTTCCGAGGACAGGGACCAGGCTACACCTTC.

This clonotype was picked up a small number of times. V and J are TRBV7-2 and TRBJ2-3; the match to TRBD2 covers 7 bases. Unmatched junction bases numbered 8, after V lost 3 bases and J lost 2 bases. The germline gives CDR1 SGHTA, CDR2 FQGNSA. CDR3 size: 16 residues. The CDR3 loop reads CASSLSVAGHTDTQYF. CDR3 nucleotide sequence: TGTGCCAGCAGCTTGTCCGTAGCGGGCCACACAGATACGCAGTATTTT.

This clonotype was detected once. The V call is TRBV6-5, the J call TRBJ2-1; D is ambiguous. Trimming took 0 bases from V and 0 from J, leaving 6 bases between them. Germline assignment: CDR1 MNHEY and CDR2 SVGAGI. The CDR3 has 15 amino acids. In nucleotides, the CDR3 is TGTGCCAGCAGTTACTCCGAGAGCTCCTACAATGAGCAGTTCTTC. Protein sequence: CASSYSESSYNEQFF.

The CDR3 protein is CSARDLVRVTGELFF. CDR3 in DNA: TGCAGTGCTAGAGATTTAGTGAGGGTCACCGGGGAGCTGTTTTTT. The chain carries TRBV20-1 and TRBJ2-2, with D maybe TRBD2 (5 bases). The length of the CDR3 is 15 residues. V was clipped by 0 bases and J by 4 bases, with 12 bases between them. CDR1 and CDR2 (germline): DFQATT, SNEGSKA (reference sequence).